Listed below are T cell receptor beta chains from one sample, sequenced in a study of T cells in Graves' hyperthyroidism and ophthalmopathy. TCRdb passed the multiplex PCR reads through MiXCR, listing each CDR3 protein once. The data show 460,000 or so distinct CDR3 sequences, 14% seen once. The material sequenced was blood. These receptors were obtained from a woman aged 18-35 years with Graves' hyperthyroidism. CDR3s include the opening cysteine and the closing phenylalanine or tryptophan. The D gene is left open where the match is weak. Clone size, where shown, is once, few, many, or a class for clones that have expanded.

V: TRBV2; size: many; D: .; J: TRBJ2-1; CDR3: CASSPTTNNEQFF; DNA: TGTGCCAGCAGCCCAACTACCAACAATGAGCAGTTCTTC
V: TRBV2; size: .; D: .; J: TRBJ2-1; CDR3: CASSSGVPYNEQFF; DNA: TGTGCCAGCAGTTCCGGTGTTCCCTACAATGAGCAGTTCTTC
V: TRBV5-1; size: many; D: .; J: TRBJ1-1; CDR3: CASSLVLGNTEAFF; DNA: TGCGCCAGCAGCTTGGTTCTGGGGAACACTGAAGCTTTCTTT
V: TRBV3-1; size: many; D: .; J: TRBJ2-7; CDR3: CASSQEGVRDEQYF; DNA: TGTGCCAGCAGCCAAGAGGGGGTGAGGGACGAGCAGTACTTC
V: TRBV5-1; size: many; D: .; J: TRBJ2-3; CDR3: CASSLGFADTQYF; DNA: TGCGCCAGCAGCTTGGGCTTCGCAGATACGCAGTATTTT
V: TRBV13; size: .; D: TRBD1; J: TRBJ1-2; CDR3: CASSQDRGNTNYGYTF; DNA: TGTGCCAGCAGCCAGGACAGGGGAAATACTAACTATGGCTACACCTTC
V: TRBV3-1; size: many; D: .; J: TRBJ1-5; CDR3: CASSQDSRNQPQHF; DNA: TGTGCCAGCAGCCAAGACAGCAGGAATCAGCCCCAGCATTTT
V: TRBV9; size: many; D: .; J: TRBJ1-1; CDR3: CASGEGVMTTEAFF; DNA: TGTGCCAGCGGAGAGGGGGTGATGACCACTGAAGCTTTCTTT
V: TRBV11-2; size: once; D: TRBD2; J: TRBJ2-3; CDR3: CASSRAGASGADTQYF; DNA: TGTGCCAGCAGCCGAGCGGGGGCTAGCGGGGCAGATACGCAGTATTTT
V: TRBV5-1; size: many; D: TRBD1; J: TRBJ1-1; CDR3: CASSLIYRGNRQNTEAFF; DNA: TGCGCCAGCAGCTTGATCTACAGGGGGAACCGACAGAACACTGAAGCTTTCTTT
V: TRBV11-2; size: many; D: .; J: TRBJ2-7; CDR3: CASSLETGTGYEQYF; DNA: TGTGCCAGCAGCTTAGAAACGGGAACGGGTTACGAGCAGTACTTC
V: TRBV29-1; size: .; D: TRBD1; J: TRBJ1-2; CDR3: CSVEDGETGKGYTF; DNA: TGCAGCGTTGAAGATGGAGAGACAGGGAAGGGCTACACCTTC
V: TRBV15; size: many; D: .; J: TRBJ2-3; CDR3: CATSRAPLVADTQYF; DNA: TGTGCCACCAGCAGAGCCCCTTTGGTGGCAGATACGCAGTATTTT
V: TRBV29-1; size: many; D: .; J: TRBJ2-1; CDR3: CSVGAWQTNEQFF; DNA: TGCAGCGTTGGAGCCTGGCAGACCAATGAGCAGTTCTTC
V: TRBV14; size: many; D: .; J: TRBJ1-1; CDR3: CASSQDGGDQAFF; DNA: TGTGCCAGCAGCCAAGATGGGGGGGATCAAGCTTTCTTT
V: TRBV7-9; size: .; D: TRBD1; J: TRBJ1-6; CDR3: CANNRGPQNSPLHF; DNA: TGTGCCAACAACAGGGGGCCTCAAAATTCACCCCTCCACTTT
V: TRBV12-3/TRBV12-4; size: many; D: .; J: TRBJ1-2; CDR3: CASSLPGSLNYGYTF; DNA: TGTGCCAGCAGTTTACCGGGCAGCCTAAACTATGGCTACACCTTC
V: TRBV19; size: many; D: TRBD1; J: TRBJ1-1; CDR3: CASSGAGTANTEAFF; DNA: TGTGCCAGTAGTGGAGCCGGGACAGCTAACACTGAAGCTTTCTTT
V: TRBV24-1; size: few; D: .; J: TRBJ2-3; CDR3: CATSDSTRRNSYLITDTQYF; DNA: TGTGCCACCAGTGACTCGACCCGTCGCAACTCCTATCTGATCACAGATACGCAGTATTTT
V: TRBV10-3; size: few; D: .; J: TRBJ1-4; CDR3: CAISEDRPNEKLFF; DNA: TGTGCCATCAGTGAGGACAGGCCTAATGAAAAACTGTTTTTT
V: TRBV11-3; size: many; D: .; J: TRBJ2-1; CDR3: CASSPNRYNEQFF; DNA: TGTGCCAGCAGTCCAAACAGATACAATGAGCAGTTCTTC
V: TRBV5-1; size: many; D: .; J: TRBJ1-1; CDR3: CASSLDRLGEAFF; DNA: TGCGCCAGCAGCTTGGACAGGTTGGGTGAAGCTTTCTTT
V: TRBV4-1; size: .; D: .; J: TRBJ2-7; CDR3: CASSPSDWVYEQYF; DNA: TGCGCCAGCAGCCCAAGCGACTGGGTCTACGAGCAGTACTTC
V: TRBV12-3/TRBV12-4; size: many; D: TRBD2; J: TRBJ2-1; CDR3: CASRPRTSGKGEQFF; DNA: TGTGCCAGCAGACCTCGGACTAGCGGGAAGGGTGAGCAGTTCTTC
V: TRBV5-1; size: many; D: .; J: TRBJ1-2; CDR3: CASSRGTDFYGYTF; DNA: TGCGCCAGCAGCCGCGGGACGGATTTCTATGGCTACACCTTC
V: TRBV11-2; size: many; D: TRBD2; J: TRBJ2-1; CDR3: CATNPYSGSFYNEQFF; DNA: TGTGCCACCAACCCTTATAGCGGGAGTTTTTACAATGAGCAGTTCTTC
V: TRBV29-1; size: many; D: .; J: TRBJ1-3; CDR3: CSAAGGVEYGHTIYF; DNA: TGCAGCGCCGCTGGCGGGGTCGAGTATGGGCACACCATATATTTT
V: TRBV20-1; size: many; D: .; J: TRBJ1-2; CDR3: CSAVPGTQANYGYTF; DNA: TGCAGTGCTGTCCCTGGGACACAAGCTAACTATGGCTACACCTTC
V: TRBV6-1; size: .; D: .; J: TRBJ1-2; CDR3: CASSESGSGGTF; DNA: TGTGCCAGCAGTGAAAGTGGGTCGGGTGGTACCTTC
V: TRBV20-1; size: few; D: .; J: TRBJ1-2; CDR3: CSADDRTLNYGYTF; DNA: TGCAGTGCTGATGACAGGACACTTAACTATGGCTACACCTTC
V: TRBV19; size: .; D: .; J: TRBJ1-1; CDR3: CASNDSPSGGTEAFF; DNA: TGTGCCAGCAATGACAGTCCCTCGGGAGGGACTGAAGCTTTCTTT
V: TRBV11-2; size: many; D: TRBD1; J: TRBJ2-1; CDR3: CASSPETGDSYNEQFF; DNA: TGTGCCAGCAGCCCAGAGACAGGGGACTCCTACAATGAGCAGTTCTTC